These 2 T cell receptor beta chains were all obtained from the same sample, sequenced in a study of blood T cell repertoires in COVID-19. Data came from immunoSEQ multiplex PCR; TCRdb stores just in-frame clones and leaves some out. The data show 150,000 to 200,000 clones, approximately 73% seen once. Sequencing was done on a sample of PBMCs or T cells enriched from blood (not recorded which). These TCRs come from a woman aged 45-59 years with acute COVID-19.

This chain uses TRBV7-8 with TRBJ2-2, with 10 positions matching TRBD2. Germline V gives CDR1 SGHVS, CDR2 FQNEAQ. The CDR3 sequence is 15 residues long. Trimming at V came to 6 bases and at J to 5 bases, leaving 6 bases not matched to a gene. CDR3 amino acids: CASRRLAGETGELFF. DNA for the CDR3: TGTGCCAGCAGGAGACTAGCGGGTGAGACCGGGGAGCTGTTTTTT. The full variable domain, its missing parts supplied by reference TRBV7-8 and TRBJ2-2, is GAGVSQSPRYKVAKRGQDVALRCDPISGHVSLFWYQQALGQGPEFLTYFQNEAQLDKSGLPSDRFFAERPEGSVSTLKIQRTQQEDSAVYLCASRRLAGETGELFFGEGSRLTVL.

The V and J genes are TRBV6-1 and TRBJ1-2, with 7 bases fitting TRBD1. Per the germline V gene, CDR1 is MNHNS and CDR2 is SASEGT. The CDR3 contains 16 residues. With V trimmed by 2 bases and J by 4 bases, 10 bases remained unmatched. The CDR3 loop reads CASSERTGEVSYGYTF. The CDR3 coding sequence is TGTGCCAGCAGTGAAAGAACAGGGGAAGTTTCCTATGGCTACACCTTC.